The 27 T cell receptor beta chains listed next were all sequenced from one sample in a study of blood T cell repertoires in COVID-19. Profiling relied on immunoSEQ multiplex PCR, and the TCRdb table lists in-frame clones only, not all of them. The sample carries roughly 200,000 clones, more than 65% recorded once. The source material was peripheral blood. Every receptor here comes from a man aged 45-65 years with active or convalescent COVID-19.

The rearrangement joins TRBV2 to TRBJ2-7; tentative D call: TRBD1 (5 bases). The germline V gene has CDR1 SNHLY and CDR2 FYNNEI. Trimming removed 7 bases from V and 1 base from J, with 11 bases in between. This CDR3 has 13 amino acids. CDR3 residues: CASKPTVSYEQYF. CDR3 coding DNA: TGTGCCAGCAAACCGACAGTTTCCTACGAGCAGTACTTC.

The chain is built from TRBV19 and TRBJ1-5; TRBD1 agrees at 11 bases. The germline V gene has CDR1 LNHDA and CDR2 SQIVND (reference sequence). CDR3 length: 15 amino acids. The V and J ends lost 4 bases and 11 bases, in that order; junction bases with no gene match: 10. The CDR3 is CASSTGGQGAMTQHF. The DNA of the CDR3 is TGTGCCAGTAGTACGGGAGGACAGGGGGCAATGACCCAGCATTTT. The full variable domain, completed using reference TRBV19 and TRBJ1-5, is DGGITQSPKYLFRKEGQNVTLSCEQNLNHDAMYWYRQDPGQGLRLIYYSQIVNDFQKGDIAEGYSVSREKKESFPLTVTSAQKNPTAFYLCASSTGGQGAMTQHFGDGTRLSIL.

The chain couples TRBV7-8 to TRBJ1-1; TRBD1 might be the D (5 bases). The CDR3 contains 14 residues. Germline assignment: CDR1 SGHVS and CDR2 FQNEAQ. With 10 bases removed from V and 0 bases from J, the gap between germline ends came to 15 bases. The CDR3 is CATITGRMNTEAFF. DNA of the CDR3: TGTGCCACCATCACAGGACGCATGAACACTGAAGCTTTCTTT.

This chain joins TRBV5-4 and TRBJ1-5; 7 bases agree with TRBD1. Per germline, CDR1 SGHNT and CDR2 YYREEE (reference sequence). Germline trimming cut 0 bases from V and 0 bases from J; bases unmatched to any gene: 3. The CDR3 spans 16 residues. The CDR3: CASSLGDRDSNQPQHF. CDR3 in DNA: TGTGCCAGCAGCTTGGGGGACAGAGATAGCAATCAGCCCCAGCATTTT. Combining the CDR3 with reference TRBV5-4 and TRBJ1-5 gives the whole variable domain ETGVTQSPTHLIKTRGQQVTLRCSSQSGHNTVSWYQQALGQGPQFIFQYYREEENGRGNFPPRFSGLQFPNYSSELNVNALELDDSALYLCASSLGDRDSNQPQHFGDGTRLSIL.

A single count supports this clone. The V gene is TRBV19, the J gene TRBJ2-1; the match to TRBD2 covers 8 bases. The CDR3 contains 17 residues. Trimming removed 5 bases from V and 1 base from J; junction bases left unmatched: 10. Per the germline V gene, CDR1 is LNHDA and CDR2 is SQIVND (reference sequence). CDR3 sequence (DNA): TGTGCCAGTAGTCGCACTATAGCGGGGCGGTCCTACAATGAGCAGTTCTTC. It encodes CASSRTIAGRSYNEQFF. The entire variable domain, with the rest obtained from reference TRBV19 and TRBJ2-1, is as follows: DGGITQSPKYLFRKEGQNVTLSCEQNLNHDAMYWYRQDPGQGLRLIYYSQIVNDFQKGDIAEGYSVSREKKESFPLTVTSAQKNPTAFYLCASSRTIAGRSYNEQFFGPGTRLTVL.

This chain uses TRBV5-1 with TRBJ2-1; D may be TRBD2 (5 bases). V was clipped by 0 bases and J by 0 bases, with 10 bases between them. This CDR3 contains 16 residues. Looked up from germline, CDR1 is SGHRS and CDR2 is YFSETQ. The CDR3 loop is CASSLGRRSSYNEQFF. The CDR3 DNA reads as TGCGCCAGCAGCTTGGGGCGGAGGAGCTCCTACAATGAGCAGTTCTTC.

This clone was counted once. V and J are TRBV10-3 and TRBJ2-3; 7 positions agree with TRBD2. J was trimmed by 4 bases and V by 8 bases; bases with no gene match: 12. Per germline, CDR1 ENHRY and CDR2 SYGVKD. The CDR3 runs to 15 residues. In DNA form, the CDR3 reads TGTGCCATCTCTAGGGAGGGGACCCTTGCAGATACGCAGTATTTT. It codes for CAISREGTLADTQYF.

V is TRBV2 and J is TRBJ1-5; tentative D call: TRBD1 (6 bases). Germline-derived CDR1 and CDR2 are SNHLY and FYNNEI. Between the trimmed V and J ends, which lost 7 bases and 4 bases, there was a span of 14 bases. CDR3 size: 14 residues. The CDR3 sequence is CASTQQGINQPQHF. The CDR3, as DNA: TGTGCCAGCACCCAGCAGGGGATAAATCAGCCCCAGCATTTT. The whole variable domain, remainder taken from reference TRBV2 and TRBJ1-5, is EPEVTQTPSHQVTQMGQEVILRCVPISNHLYFYWYRQILGQKVEFLVSFYNNEISEKSEIFDDQFSVERPDGSNFTLKIRSTKLEDSAMYFCASTQQGINQPQHFGDGTRLSIL.

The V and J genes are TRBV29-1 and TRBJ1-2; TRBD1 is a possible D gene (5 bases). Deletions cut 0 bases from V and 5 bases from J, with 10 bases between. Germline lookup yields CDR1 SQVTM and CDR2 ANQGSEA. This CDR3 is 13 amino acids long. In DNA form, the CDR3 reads TGCAGCGTTGAAGATACCGGGGGATATGGCTACACCTTC. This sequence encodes CSVEDTGGYGYTF.

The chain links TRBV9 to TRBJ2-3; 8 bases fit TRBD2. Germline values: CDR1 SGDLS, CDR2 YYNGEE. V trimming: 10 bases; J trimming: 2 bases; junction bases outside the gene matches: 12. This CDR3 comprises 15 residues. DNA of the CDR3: TGTGCCGGATTTAAATGCGGGGGGATCACAGATACGCAGTATTTT. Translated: CAGFKCGGITDTQYF.

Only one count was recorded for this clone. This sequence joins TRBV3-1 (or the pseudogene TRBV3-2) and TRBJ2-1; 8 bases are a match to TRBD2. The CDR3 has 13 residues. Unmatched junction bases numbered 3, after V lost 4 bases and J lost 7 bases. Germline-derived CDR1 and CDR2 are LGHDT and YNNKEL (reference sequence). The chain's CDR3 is CASSPGLGNEQFF. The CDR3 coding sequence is TGTGCCAGCAGCCCGGGACTAGGAAATGAGCAGTTCTTC.

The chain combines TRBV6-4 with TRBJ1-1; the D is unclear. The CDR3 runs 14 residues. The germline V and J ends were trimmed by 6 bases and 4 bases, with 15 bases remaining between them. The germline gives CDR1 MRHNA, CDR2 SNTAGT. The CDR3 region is CASRNSNAGTEAFF. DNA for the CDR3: TGTGCCAGCAGGAACAGCAATGCGGGCACTGAAGCTTTCTTT.

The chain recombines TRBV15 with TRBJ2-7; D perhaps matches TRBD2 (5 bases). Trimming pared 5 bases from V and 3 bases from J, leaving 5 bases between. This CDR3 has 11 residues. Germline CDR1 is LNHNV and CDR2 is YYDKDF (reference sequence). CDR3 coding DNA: TGTGCCACCAGCGCGGGCTACGAGCAGTACTTC. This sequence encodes CATSAGYEQYF.

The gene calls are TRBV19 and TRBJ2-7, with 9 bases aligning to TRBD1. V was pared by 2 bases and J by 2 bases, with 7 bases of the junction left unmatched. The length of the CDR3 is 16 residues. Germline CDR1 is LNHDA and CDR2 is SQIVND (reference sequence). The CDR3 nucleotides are TGTGCCAGTAGTATACAAGGCGGGACAGGGACCTACGAGCAGTACTTC. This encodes CASSIQGGTGTYEQYF. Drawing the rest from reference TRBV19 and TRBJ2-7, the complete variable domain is DGGITQSPKYLFRKEGQNVTLSCEQNLNHDAMYWYRQDPGQGLRLIYYSQIVNDFQKGDIAEGYSVSREKKESFPLTVTSAQKNPTAFYLCASSIQGGTGTYEQYFGPGTRLTVT.

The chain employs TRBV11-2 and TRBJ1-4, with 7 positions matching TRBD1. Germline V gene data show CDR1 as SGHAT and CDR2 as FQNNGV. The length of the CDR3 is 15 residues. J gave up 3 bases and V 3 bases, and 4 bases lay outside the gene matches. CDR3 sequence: CASSLGQTPNEKLFF. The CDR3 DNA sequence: TGTGCCAGCAGCTTGGGACAGACTCCTAATGAAAAACTGTTTTTT.

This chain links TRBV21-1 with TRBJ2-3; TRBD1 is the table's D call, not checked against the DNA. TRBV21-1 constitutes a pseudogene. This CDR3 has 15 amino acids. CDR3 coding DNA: TGTGCCAGCAGCAAAGCCAGACAGCGCACAGATACGCAGTATTTT. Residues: CASSKARQRTDTQYF.

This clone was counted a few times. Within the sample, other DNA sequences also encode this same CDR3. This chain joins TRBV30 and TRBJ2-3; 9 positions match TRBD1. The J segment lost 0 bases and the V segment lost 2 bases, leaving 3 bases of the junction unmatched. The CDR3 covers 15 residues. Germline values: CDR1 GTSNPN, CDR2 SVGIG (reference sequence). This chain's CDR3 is CAWSLTGGSTDTQYF. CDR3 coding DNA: TGTGCCTGGAGTTTGACAGGGGGAAGCACAGATACGCAGTATTTT. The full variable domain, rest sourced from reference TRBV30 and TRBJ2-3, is SQTIHQWPATLVQPVGSPLSLECTVEGTSNPNLYWYRQAAGRGLQLLFYSVGIGQISSEVPQNLSASRPQDRQFILSSKKLLLSDSGFYLCAWSLTGGSTDTQYFGPGTRLTVL.

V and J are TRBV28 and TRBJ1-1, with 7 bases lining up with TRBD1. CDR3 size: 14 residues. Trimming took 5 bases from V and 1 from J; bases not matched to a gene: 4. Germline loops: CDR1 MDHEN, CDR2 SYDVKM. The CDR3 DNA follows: TGTGCCAGCAGTAAGACAGGGTGGAACACTGAAGCTTTCTTT. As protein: CASSKTGWNTEAFF. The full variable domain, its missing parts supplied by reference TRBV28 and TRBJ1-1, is DVKVTQSSRYLVKRTGEKVFLECVQDMDHENMFWYRQDPGLGLRLIYFSYDVKMKEKGDIPEGYSVSREKKERFSLILESASTNQTSMYLCASSKTGWNTEAFFGQGTRLTVV.

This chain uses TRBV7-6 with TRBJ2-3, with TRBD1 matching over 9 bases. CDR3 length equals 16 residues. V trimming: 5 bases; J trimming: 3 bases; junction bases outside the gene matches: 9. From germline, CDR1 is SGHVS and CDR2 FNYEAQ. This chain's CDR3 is CASSPAGTGRTDTQYF. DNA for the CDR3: TGTGCCAGCAGCCCCGCCGGGACAGGGAGGACAGATACGCAGTATTTT. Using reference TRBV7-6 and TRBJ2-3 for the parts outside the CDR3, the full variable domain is GAGVSQSPRYKVTKRGQDVALRCDPISGHVSLYWYRQALGQGPEFLTYFNYEAQQDKSGLPNDRFSAERPEGSISTLTIQRTEQRDSAMYRCASSPAGTGRTDTQYFGPGTRLTVL.

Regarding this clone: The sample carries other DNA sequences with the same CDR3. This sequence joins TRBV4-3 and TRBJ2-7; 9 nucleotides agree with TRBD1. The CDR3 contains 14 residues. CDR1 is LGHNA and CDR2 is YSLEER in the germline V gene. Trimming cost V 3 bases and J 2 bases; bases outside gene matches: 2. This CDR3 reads CASSQDRGAYEQYF. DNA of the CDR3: TGCGCCAGCAGCCAGGACAGGGGCGCCTACGAGCAGTACTTC.

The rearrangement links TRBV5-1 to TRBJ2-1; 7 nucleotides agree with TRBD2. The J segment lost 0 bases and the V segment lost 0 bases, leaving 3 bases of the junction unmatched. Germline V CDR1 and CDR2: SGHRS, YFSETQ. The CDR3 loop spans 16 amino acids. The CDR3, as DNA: TGCGCCAGCAGCTTGGGTGCTAGCGGCTCCTACAATGAGCAGTTCTTC. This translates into CASSLGASGSYNEQFF. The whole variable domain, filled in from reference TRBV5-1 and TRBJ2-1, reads KAGVTQTPRYLIKTRGQQVTLSCSPISGHRSVSWYQQTPGQGLQFLFEYFSETQRNKGNFPGRFSGRQFSNSRSEMNVSTLELGDSALYLCASSLGASGSYNEQFFGPGTRLTVL.

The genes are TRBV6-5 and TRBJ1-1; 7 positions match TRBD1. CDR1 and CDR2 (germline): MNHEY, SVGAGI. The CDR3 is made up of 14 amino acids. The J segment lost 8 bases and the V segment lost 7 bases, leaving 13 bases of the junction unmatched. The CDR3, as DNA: TGTGCCAGCAAACGACAGGGAAGGGCGGCCGAAGCTTTCTTT. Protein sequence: CASKRQGRAAEAFF.

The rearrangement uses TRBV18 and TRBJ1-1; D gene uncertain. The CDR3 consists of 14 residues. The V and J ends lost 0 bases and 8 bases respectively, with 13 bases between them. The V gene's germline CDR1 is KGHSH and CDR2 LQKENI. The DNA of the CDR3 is TGTGCCAGCTCACCACCGCGGGTTGCCTCCGAAGCTTTCTTT. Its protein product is CASSPPRVASEAFF. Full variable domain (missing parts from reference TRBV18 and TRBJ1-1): NAGVMQNPRHLVRRRGQEARLRCSPMKGHSHVYWYRQLPEEGLKFMVYLQKENIIDESGMPKERFSAEFPKEGPSILRIQQVVRGDSAAYFCASSPPRVASEAFFGQGTRLTVV.

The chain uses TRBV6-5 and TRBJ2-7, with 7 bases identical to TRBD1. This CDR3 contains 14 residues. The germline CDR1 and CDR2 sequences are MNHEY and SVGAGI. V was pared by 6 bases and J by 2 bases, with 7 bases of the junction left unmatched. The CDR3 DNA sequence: TGTGCCAGCAGACAGGACAGGTTGACCTACGAGCAGTACTTC. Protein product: CASRQDRLTYEQYF.

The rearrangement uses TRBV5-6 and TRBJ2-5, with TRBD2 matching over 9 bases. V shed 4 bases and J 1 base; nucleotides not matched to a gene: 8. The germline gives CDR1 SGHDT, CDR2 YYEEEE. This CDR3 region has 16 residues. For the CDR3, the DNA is TGTGCCAGCAGCCTATGGCGCGGGGGGGCCCAAGAGACCCAGTACTTC. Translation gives CASSLWRGGAQETQYF. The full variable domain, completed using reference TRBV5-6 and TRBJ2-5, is DAGVTQSPTHLIKTRGQQVTLRCSPKSGHDTVSWYQQALGQGPQFIFQYYEEEERQRGNFPDRFSGHQFPNYSSELNVNALLLGDSALYLCASSLWRGGAQETQYFGPGTRLLVL.

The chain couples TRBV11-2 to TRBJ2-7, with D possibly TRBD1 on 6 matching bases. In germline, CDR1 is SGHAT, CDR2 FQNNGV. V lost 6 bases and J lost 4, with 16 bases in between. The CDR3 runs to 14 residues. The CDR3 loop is CASRTGQGRYEQYF. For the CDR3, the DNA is TGTGCCAGCAGGACCGGGCAGGGGCGATACGAGCAGTACTTC. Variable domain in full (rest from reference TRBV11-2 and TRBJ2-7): EAGVAQSPRYKIIEKRQSVAFWCNPISGHATLYWYQQILGQGPKLLIQFQNNGVVDDSQLPKDRFSAERLKGVDSTLKIQPAKLEDSAVYLCASRTGQGRYEQYFGPGTRLTVT.

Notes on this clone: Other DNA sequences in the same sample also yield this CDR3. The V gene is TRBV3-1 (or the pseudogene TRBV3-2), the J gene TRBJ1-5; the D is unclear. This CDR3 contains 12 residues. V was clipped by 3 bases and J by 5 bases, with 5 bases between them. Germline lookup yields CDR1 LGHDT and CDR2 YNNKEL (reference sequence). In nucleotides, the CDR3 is TGTGCCAGCAGCCAGGGAGATCAGCCCCAGCATTTT. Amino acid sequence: CASSQGDQPQHF.